This entry is about one T cell receptor beta chain. The antigen remains unidentified. CDR1 is MDHEN and CDR2 is SYDVKM in the germline V gene. The CDR3 is 12 amino acids. Trimming took 6 bases from V and 3 from J, leaving 6 bases between them. No patient escaped relapse after autologous stem cell transplantation, and brentuximab vedotin exposure varied. Magnetic negative selection purified CD4+ T cells from thawed PBMCs. The data were obtained in a study of PD-1 blockade in classical Hodgkin lymphoma. General study results and limits: While CD8+ TCR diversity did not rise significantly by C4D1, CD4+ TCR diversity did. Complete responders' diversity at baseline resembled that of newly diagnosed patients.

Generated by immunoSEQ multiplex PCR, the TCRdb table keeps only in-frame clones and is missing some. The top ten clones hold about 2.6% of a sample with about 29,000 clones, approximately 83% of them seen once. The chain couples TRBV28 to TRBJ1-3; the D is unclear. The sequence was obtained from a human donor with classical Hodgkin lymphoma. This sample comprised CD4+ T cells from blood, obtained at baseline. The CDR3 sequence: CASRDNGNTIYF. In DNA, the CDR3 is TGTGCCAGCAGAGACAATGGAAACACCATATATTTT.